The entry below gives a single TCR beta chain sequence along with its context. The CDR3 is 17 residues long. Germline-derived CDR1 and CDR2 are GTSNPN and SVGIG (reference sequence). Losses at the gene ends were 0 bases for V and 2 bases for J; bases not matched to a gene: 9. The sample originates from a study of blood T cell repertoires in COVID-19. Across the whole study: The study drew acute and convalescent COVID-19 samples from the United States, Italy and Spain. T cells, B-cell-depleted T cells, or PBMCs supplied cDNA or gDNA.

Original data processing: Reference gene primer amplification gave nucleated cell count estimates. Profiling relied on immunoSEQ multiplex PCR, and the TCRdb table lists in-frame clones only, not all of them. Clone size and V and J calls were adopted from that table, with D and trimming inferred from the DNA. The repertoire consists of about 140,000 clones, with roughly 79% occurring once and the leading ten covering less than 2%. Sequences were obtained from peripheral blood. The source is a woman aged 55-69 years with acute or convalescent COVID-19. The chain couples TRBV30 to TRBJ2-3; 9 bases are shared with TRBD2. CDR3 sequence reads: CAWSVPGLASYTDTQYF. The CDR3 DNA follows: TGTGCCTGGAGTGTACCTGGACTAGCGAGTTACACAGATACGCAGTATTTT.